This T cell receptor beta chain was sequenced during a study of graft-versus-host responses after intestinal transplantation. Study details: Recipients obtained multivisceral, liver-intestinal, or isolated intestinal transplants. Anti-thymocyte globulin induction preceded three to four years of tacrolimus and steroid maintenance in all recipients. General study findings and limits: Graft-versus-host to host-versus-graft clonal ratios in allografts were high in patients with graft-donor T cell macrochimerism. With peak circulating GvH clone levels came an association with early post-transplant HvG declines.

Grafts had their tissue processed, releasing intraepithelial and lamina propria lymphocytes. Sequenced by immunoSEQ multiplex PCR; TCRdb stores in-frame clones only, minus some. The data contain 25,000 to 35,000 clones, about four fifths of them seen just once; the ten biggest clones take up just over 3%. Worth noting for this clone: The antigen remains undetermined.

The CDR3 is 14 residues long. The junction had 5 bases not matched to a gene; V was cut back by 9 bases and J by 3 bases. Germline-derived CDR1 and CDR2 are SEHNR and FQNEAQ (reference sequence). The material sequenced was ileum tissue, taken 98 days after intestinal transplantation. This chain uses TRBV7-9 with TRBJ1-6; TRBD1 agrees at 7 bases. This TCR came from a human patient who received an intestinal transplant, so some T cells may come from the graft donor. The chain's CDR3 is CARRQGDYNSPLHF. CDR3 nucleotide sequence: TGTGCCAGAAGGCAGGGGGACTATAATTCACCCCTCCACTTT.